One T cell receptor (beta chain) is described in this entry. Assay used: immunoSEQ multiplex PCR; TCRdb lists only in-frame clones, some missing. In the table there are 100,000 to 150,000 clones, approximately 88% of which are singletons. This entry belongs to a study of control samples from healthy donors and cancer patients. This TCR came from a man between 50 and 59 years old in good health. The sample taken for sequencing was blood.

The CDR3: CASSSWGQTDIQYF. CDR3 coding DNA: TGTGCCAGCAGCTCTTGGGGGCAAACGGACATTCAGTACTTC. This chain connects TRBV11-2 to TRBJ2-4, with D maybe TRBD1 (6 bases). The CDR3 sequence is 14 residues long. The V end lost 4 bases, the J end lost 8 bases, and 15 bases lay between the germline ends. Germline V gene lookup returns CDR1 SGHAT and CDR2 FQNNGV.